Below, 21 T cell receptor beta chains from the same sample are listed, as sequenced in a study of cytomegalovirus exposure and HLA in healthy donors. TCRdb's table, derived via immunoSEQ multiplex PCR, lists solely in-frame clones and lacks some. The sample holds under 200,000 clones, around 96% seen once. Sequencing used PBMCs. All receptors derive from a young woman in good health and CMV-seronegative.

The CDR3 spells CASISGLNQPQHF. The CDR3 DNA sequence: TGTGCCAGCATTTCAGGGCTCAATCAGCCCCAGCATTTT. The chain is built from TRBV6-1 and TRBJ1-5, with a tentative D call TRBD1 (5 bases). The V and J ends lost 7 bases and 3 bases respectively, with 10 bases between them. Per germline, CDR1 MNHNS and CDR2 SASEGT. The CDR3 has 13 amino acids.

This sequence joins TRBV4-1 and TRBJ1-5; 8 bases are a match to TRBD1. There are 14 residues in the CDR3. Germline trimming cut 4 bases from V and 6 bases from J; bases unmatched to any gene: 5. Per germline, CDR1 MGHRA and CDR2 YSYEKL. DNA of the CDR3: TGCGCCAGCAGCCCTGACAGGGGCCCTCAGCCCCAGCATTTT. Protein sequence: CASSPDRGPQPQHF.

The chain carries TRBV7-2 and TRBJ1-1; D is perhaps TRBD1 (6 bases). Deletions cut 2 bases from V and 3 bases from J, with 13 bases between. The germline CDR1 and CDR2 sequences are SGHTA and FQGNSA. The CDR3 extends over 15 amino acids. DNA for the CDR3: TGTGCCAGCAGCTTAACAGGGAGGGGGGACACTGAAGCTTTCTTT. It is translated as CASSLTGRGDTEAFF.

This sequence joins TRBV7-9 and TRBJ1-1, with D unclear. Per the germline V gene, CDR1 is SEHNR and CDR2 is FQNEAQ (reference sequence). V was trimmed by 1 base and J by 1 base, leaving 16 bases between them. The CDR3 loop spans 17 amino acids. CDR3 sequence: CASSLVVTTVKNTEAFF. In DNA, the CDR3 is TGTGCCAGCAGCTTAGTGGTTACCACAGTTAAGAACACTGAAGCTTTCTTT.

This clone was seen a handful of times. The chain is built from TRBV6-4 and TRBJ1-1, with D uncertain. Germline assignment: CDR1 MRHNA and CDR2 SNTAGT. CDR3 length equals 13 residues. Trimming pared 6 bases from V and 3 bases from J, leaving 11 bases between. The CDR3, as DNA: TGTGCCAGCAGCACACAGCCGCACACTGAAGCTTTCTTT. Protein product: CASSTQPHTEAFF.

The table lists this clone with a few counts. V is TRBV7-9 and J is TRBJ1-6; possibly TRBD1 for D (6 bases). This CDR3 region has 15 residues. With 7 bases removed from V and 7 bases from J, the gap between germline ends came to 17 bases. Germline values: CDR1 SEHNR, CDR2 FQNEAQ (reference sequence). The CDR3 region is CASTPGRQANSPLHF. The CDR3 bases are TGTGCCAGCACCCCTGGACGACAGGCCAATTCACCCCTCCACTTT.

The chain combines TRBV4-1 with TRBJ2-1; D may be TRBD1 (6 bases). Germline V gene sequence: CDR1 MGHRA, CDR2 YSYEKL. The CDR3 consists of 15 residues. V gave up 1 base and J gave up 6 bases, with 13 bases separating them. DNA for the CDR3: TGCGCCAGCAGCCAAGGGGGCAGGGGCGTCAATGAGCAGTTCTTC. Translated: CASSQGGRGVNEQFF.

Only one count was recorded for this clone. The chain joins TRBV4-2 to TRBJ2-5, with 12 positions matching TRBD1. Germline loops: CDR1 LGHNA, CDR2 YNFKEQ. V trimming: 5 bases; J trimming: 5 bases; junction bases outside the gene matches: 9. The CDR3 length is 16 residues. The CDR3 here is CASSYPGTGGGETQYF. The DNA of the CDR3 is TGTGCCAGCAGCTACCCCGGGACAGGGGGCGGGGAGACCCAGTACTTC.

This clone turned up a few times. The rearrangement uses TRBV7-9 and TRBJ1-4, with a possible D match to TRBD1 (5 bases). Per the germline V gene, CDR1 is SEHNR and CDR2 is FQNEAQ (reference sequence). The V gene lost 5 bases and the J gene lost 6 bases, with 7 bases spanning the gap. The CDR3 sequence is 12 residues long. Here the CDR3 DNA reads TGTGCCAGCAGCGTCAGGGATGAAAAACTGTTTTTT. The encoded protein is CASSVRDEKLFF.

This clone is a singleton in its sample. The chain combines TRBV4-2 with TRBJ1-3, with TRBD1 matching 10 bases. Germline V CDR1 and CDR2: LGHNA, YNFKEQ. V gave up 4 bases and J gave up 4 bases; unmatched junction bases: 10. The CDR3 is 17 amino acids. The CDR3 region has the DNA TGTGCCAGCAGCCTCCGGGACAGGGGAGATGTGGGAAACACCATATATTTT. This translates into CASSLRDRGDVGNTIYF.

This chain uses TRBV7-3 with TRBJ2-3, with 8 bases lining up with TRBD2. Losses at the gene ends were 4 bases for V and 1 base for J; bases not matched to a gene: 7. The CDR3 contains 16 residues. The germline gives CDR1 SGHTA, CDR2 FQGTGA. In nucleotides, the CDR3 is TGTGCCAGCAGCTCGGGACTAGTGGGGGGCACAGATACGCAGTATTTT. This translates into CASSSGLVGGTDTQYF.

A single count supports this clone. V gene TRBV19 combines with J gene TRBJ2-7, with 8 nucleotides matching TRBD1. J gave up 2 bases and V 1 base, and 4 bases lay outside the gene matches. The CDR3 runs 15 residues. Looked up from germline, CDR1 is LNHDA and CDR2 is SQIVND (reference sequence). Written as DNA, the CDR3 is TGTGCCAGTAGTATAGGGACAGGGTCAACCTACGAGCAGTACTTC. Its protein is CASSIGTGSTYEQYF. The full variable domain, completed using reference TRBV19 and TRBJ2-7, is DGGITQSPKYLFRKEGQNVTLSCEQNLNHDAMYWYRQDPGQGLRLIYYSQIVNDFQKGDIAEGYSVSREKKESFPLTVTSAQKNPTAFYLCASSIGTGSTYEQYFGPGTRLTVT.

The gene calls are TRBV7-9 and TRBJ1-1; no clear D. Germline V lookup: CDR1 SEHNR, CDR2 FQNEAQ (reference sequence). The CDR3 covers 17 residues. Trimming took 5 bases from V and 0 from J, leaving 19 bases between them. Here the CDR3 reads CASSVQLADFMNTEAFF. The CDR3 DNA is TGTGCCAGCAGCGTACAACTGGCCGACTTCATGAACACTGAAGCTTTCTTT.

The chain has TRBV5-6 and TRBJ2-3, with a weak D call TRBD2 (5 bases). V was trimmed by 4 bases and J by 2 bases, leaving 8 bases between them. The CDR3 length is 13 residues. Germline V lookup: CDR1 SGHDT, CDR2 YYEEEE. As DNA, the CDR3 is TGTGCCAGCAGCCCTAGCCTCACAGATACGCAGTATTTT. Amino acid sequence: CASSPSLTDTQYF.

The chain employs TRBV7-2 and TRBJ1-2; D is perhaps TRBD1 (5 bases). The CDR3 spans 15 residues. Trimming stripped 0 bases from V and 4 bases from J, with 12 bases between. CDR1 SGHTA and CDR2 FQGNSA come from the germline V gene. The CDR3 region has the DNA TGTGCCAGCAGCTTAGCGACAGCCCCCTTCTATGGCTACACCTTC. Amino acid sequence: CASSLATAPFYGYTF.

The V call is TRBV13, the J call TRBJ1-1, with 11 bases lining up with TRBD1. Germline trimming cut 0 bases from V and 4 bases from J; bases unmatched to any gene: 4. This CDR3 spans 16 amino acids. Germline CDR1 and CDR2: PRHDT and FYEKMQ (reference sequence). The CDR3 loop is CASSLGGQGASTEAFF. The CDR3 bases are TGTGCCAGCAGCTTAGGAGGACAGGGGGCGAGCACTGAAGCTTTCTTT.

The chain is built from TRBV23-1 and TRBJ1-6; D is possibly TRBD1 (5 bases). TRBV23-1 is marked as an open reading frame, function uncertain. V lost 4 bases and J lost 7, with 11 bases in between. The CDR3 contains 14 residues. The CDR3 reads CASSRDSCNSPLHF. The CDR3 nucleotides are TGCGCCAGCAGTCGGGACTCTTGCAATTCACCCCTCCACTTT.

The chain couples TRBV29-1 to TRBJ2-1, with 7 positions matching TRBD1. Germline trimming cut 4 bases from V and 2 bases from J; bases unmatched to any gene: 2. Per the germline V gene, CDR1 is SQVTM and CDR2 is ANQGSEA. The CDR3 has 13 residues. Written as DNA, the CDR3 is TGCAGCGTTGGGCAGGGGGCCTACAATGAGCAGTTCTTC. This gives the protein CSVGQGAYNEQFF.

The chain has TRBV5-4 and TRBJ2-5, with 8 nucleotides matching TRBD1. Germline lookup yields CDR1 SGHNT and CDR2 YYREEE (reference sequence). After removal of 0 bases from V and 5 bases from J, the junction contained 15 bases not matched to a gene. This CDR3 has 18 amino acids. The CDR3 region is CASSLGARRTGLGETQYF. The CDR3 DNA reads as TGTGCCAGCAGCTTGGGGGCAAGGAGGACAGGGTTGGGGGAGACCCAGTACTTC.

The CDR3 DNA reads TGTGCCAGCACAGCTCACAGGGGCCTTAACTATGGCTACACCTTC. Its translation: CASTAHRGLNYGYTF. V usage is TRBV6-5 and J usage is TRBJ1-2, with 7 bases lining up with TRBD1. Trimming at V came to 7 bases and at J to 1 base, leaving 9 bases not matched to a gene. This CDR3 region has 15 residues. Germline lookup yields CDR1 MNHEY and CDR2 SVGAGI.

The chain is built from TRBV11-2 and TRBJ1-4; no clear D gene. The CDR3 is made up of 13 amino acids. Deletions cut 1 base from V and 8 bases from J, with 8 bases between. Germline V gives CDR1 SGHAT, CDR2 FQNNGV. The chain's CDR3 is CASSLGQWEKLFF. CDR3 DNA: TGTGCCAGCAGCTTAGGGCAGTGGGAAAAACTGTTTTTT.